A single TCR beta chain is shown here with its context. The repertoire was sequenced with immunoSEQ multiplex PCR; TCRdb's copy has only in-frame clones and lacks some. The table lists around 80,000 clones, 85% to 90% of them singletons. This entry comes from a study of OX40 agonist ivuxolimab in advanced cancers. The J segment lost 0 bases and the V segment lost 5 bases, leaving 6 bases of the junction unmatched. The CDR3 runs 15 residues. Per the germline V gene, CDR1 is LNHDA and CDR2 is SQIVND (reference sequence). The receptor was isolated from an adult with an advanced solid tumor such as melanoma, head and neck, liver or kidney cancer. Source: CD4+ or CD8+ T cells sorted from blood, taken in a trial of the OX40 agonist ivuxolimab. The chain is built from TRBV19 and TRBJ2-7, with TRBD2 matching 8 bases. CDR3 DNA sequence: TGTGCCAGTAGTGGAACTAGCGGAGGCTCCTACGAGCAGTACTTC. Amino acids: CASSGTSGGSYEQYF.